Sequencing of this TCR beta chain was carried out in a study of shared clonotypes between healthy human individuals. The wider study: CD8 memory received one plate per donor, CD8 naive two, CD4 memory three and CD4 naive three.

The data were produced by immunoSEQ multiplex PCR, yet TCRdb's version contains in-frame clones alone and is incomplete. The table lists millions of clones, about 95% of them singletons. General study results and limits: Shared across a few donors were 4% to 5% of the naive CD4 clonotypes.

As regards this clone: Its antigen remains unknown. This CDR3 is also generated by other DNA sequences in the sample.

CD45RO-negative cells were positively selected for CCR7, leaving out terminally differentiated effector memory CD45RA+ cells. Sample: naive CD8+ T cells sorted from blood. This TCR was sampled from a man between 18 and 35 years old in good health.

The DNA for the CDR3 is TGTGCCAGCGGACAGGGTACCTACGAGCAGTACTTC. Amino acids: CASGQGTYEQYF. The rearrangement joins TRBV27 to TRBJ2-7; TRBD1 matches at 8 bases. The trim removed 8 bases at V and 2 bases at J, leaving 2 bases unmatched. Germline V gives CDR1 MNHEY, CDR2 SMNVEV (reference sequence). This CDR3 spans 12 amino acids.